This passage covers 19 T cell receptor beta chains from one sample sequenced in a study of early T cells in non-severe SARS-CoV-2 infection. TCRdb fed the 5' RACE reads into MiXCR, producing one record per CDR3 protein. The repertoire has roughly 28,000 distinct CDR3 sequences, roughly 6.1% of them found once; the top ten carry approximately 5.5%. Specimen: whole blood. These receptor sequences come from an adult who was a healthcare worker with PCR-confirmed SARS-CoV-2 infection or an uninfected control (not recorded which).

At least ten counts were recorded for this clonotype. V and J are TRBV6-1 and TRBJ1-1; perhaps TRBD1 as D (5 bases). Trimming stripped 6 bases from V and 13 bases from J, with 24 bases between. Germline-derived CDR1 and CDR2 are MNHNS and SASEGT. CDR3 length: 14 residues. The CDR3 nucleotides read TGTGCCAGCAGCGAACAGGTGCAGGATCTCGGAGTTTTCTTT. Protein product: CASSEQVQDLGVFF.

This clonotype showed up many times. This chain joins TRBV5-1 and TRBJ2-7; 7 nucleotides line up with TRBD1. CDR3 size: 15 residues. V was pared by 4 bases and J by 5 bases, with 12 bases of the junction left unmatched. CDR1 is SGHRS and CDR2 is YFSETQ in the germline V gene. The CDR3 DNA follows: TGCGCCAGCAGCATTACCGGGACAGAAGTCAACGAGCAGTACTTC. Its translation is CASSITGTEVNEQYF.

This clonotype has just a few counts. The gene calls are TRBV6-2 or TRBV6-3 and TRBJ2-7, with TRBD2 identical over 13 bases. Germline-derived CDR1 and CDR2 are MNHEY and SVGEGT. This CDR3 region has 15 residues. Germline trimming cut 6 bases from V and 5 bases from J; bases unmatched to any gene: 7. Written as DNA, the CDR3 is TGTGCCAGCAGCCCGGGACTAGCGGGGATTGACGAGCAGTACTTC. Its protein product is CASSPGLAGIDEQYF.

The DNA for the CDR3 is TGCAGCGTAGTGACTTACGCGGGGGAAGAGACCCAGTACTTC. Protein product: CSVVTYAGEETQYF. This chain connects TRBV29-1 to TRBJ2-5; 7 bases agree with TRBD2. This CDR3 is built from 14 residues. CDR1 and CDR2 from the germline V gene are SQVTM and ANQGSEA. The trim removed 6 bases at V and 3 bases at J, leaving 10 bases unmatched. The full variable domain, completed using reference TRBV29-1 and TRBJ2-5, is SAVISQKPSRDICQRGTSLTIQCQVDSQVTMMFWYRQQPGQSLTLIATANQGSEATYESGFVIDKFPISRPNLTFSTLTVSNMSPEDSSIYLCSVVTYAGEETQYFGPGTRLLVL.

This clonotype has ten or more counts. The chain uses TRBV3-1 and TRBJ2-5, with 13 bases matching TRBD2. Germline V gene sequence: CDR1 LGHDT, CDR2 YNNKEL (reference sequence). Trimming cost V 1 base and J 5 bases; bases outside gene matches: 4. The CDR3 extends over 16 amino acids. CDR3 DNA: TGTGCCAGCAGCCAAGGGACTAGCGGGGGCTGGGAGACCCAGTACTTC. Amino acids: CASSQGTSGGWETQYF.

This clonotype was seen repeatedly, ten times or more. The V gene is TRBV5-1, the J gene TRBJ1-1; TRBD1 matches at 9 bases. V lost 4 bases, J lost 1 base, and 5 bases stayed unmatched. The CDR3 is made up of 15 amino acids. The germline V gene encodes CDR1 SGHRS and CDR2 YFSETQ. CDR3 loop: CASSQGTGPNTEAFF. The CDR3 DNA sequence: TGCGCCAGCAGCCAAGGGACAGGGCCGAACACTGAAGCTTTCTTT.

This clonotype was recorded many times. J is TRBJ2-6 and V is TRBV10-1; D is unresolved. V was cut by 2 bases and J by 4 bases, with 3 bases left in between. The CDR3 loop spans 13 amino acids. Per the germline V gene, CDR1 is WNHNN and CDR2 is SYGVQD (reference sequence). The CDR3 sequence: CASSEQGANVLTF. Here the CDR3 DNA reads TGCGCCAGCAGTGAGCAGGGGGCCAACGTCCTGACTTTC.

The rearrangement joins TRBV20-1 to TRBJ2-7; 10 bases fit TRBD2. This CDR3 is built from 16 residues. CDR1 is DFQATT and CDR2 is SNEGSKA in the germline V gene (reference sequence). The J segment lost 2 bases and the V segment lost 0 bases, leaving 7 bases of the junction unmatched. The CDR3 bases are TGCAGTGCTAGAGAACCTAGCGGGAGATACGCCTACGAGCAGTACTTC. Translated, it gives CSAREPSGRYAYEQYF.

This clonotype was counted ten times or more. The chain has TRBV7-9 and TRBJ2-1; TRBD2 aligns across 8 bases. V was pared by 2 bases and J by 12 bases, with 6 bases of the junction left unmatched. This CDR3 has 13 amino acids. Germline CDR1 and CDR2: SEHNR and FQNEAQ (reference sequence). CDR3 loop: CASSLTGSGMQFF. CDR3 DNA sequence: TGTGCCAGCAGCTTAACCGGTAGCGGGATGCAGTTCTTC. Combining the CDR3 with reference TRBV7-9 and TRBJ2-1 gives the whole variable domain DTGVSQNPRHKITKRGQNVTFRCDPISEHNRLYWYRQTLGQGPEFLTYFQNEAQLEKSRLLSDRFSAERPKGSFSTLEIQRTEQGDSAMYLCASSLTGSGMQFFGPGTRLTVL.

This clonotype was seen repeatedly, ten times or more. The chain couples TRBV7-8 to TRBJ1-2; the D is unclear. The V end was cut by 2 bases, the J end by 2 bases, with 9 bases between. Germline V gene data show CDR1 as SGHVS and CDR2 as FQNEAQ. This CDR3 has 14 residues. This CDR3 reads CASSLQSSNYGYTF. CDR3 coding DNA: TGTGCCAGCAGCTTACAGTCATCCAACTATGGCTACACCTTC.

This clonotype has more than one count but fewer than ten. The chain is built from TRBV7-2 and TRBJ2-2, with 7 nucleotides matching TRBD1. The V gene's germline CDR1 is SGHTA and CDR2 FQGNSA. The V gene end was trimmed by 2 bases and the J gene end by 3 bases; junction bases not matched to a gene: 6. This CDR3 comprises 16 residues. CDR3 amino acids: CASSLLGGLDTGELFF. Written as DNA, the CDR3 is TGTGCCAGCAGCTTACTAGGGGGCCTGGACACCGGGGAGCTGTTTTTT.

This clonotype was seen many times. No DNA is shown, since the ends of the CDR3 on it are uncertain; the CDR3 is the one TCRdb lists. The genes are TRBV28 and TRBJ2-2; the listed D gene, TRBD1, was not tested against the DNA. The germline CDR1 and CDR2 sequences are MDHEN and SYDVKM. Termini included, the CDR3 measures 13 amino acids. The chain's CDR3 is CASSSGTAGSCFF.

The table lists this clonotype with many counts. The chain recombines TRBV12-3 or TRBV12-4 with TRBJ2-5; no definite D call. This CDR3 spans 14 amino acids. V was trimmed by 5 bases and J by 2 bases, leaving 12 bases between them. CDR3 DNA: TGTGCCAGCAGTCCCCCCGGTTCGCAAGAGACCCAGTACTTC. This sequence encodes CASSPPGSQETQYF.

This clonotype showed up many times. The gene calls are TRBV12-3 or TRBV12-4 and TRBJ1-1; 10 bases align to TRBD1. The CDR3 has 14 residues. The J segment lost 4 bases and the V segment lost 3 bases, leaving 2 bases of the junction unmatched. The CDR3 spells CASSFRQGATEAFF. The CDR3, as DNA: TGTGCCAGCAGTTTCAGACAGGGGGCCACTGAAGCTTTCTTT.

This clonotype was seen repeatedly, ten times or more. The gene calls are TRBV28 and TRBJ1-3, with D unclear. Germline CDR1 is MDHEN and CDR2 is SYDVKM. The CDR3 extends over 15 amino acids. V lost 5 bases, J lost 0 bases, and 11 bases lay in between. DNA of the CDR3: TGTGCCAGCAGTCGCGGAGATTTCTCTGGAAACACCATATATTTT. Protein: CASSRGDFSGNTIYF.

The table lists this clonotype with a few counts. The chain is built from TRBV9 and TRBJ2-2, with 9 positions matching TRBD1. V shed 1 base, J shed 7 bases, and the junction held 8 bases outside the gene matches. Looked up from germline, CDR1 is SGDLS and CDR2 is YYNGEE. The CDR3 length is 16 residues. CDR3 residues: CASSVRTGVQSGELFF. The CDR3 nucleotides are TGTGCCAGCAGCGTAAGGACAGGGGTGCAGAGCGGGGAGCTGTTTTTT. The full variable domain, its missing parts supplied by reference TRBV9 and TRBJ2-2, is DSGVTQTPKHLITATGQRVTLRCSPRSGDLSVYWYQQSLDQGLQFLIQYYNGEERAKGNILERFSAQQFPDLHSELNLSSLELGDSALYFCASSVRTGVQSGELFFGEGSRLTVL.

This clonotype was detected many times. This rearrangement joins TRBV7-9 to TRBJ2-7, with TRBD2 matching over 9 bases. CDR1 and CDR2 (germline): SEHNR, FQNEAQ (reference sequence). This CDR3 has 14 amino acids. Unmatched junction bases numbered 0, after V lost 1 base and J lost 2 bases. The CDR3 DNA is TGTGCCAGCAGCTTAGTAGCGGGAGCCTACGAGCAGTACTTC. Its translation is CASSLVAGAYEQYF.

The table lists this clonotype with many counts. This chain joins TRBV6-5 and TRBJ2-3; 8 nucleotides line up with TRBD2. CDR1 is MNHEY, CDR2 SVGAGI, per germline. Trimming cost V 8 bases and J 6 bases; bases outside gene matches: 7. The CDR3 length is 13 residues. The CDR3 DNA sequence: TGTGCCAGCCAAAGCGGGGGTTCGGATACGCAGTATTTT. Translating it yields CASQSGGSDTQYF.

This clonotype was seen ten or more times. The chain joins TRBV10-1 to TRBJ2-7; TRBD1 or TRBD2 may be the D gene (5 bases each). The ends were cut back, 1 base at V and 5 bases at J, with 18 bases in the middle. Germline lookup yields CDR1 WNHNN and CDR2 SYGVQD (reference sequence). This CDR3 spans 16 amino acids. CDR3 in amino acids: CASSEFNFGTIDEQYF. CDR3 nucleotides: TGCGCCAGCAGTGAGTTTAATTTTGGGACGATCGACGAGCAGTACTTC.